This TCR beta chain was documented in a study of graft-versus-host responses after intestinal transplantation. Study overall: All of the recipients had induction that used anti-thymocyte globulin, then tacrolimus and steroids for three to four years. Study-wide points: The study found high graft-versus-host to host-versus-graft clonal ratios in allografts of patients with graft-donor T cell macrochimerism. Researchers found GvH clones in recipient marrow, and some showed up first in ileum or blood.

The table came from immunoSEQ multiplex PCR; TCRdb's copy has only in-frame clones and leaves some out. The repertoire includes around 9,300 clones, more than 75% of them detected once, and 2% to 3% sits in the top ten. This CDR3 has 15 residues. Germline loops: CDR1 MGHRA, CDR2 YSYEKL. With 4 bases removed from V and 2 bases from J, the gap between germline ends came to 14 bases. Comment on this clone: Its antigen is unidentified.

The V gene is TRBV4-1, the J gene TRBJ2-5; tentatively, D is TRBD2 (6 bases). The clonotype comes from a human patient who received an intestinal transplant, so some T cells may come from the graft donor. Sequencing used PBMCs, obtained approximately 47 days after intestinal transplant. CDR3 sequence (DNA): TGCGCCAGCAGCCCCCGGAGGGGAAGGCAAGAGACCCAGTACTTC. As protein: CASSPRRGRQETQYF.